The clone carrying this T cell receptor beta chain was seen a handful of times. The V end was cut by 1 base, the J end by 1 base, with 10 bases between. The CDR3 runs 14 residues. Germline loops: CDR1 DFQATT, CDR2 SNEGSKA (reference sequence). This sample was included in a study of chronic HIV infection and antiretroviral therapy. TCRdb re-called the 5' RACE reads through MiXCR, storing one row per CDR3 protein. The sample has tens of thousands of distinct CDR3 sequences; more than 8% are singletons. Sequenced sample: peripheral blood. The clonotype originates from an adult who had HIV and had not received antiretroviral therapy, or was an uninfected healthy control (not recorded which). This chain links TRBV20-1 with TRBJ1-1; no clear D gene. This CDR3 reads CSARADTGNTEAFF. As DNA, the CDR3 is TGCAGTGCTAGAGCTGACACCGGGAACACTGAAGCTTTCTTT.